This T cell receptor beta chain was identified in a study of cytomegalovirus exposure and HLA in healthy donors. Germline CDR1 reads MGHRA; CDR2 reads YSYEKL. The CDR3 extends over 15 amino acids. The J segment lost 4 bases and the V segment lost 3 bases, leaving 8 bases of the junction unmatched. PCR was performed using 60 Vbeta and 13 Jbeta primers. Some clones are missing from TCRdb's copy, which holds only in-frame ones; the method was immunoSEQ multiplex PCR. The repertoire holds 87,000 or so clones, over 70% seen once, with roughly 5% in the top ten. The origin of this receptor is a woman in her thirties or forties in good health and CMV-seronegative. Sequences were obtained from PBMCs. V is TRBV4-1 and J is TRBJ1-2, with 7 nucleotides matching TRBD1. For the CDR3, the DNA is TGCGCCAGCAGCCAGGACAGGACTGAATCCTATGGCTACACCTTC. This gives the protein CASSQDRTESYGYTF.